This TCR beta chain is drawn from a study of cytomegalovirus exposure and HLA in healthy donors. Overall study results and limits: Overall, approximately 150 TCR beta chains were annotated as cytomegalovirus-associated.

Of note for this clone: Its antigen is as yet unknown.

PCR employed 60 Vbeta and 13 Jbeta primers. Study processing details: Counted up in a later analysis, unique TCR beta chains came to around 80 million, with about 9.9 million shared. Assay used: immunoSEQ multiplex PCR; TCRdb lists only in-frame clones, some missing. Clone size and the V and J calls come from that table; the DNA yielded D and trimming. This table lists approximately 50,000 clones. Sequencing was performed on PBMCs. The sequence was obtained from a female donor in good health and CMV-seronegative.

The CDR3 spells CASSRSGSGFEQYF. As DNA, the CDR3 is TGTGCCAGCAGCCGGTCGGGTAGCGGGTTCGAGCAGTACTTC. The chain is built from TRBV6-5 and TRBJ2-7; 7 bases are a match to TRBD2. The length of the CDR3 is 14 residues. Per germline, CDR1 MNHEY and CDR2 SVGAGI. V lost 6 bases and J lost 6; bases outside the gene matches: 11.